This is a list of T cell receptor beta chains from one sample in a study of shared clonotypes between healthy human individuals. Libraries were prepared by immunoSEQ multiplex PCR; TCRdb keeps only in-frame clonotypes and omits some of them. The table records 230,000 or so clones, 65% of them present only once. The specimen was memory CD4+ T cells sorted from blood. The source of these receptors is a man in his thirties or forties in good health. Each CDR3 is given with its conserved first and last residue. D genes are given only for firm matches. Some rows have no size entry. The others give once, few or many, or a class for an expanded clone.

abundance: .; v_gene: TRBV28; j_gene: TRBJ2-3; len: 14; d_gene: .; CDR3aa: CASSPRGGTDTQYF; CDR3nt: TGTGCCAGCAGCCCGAGGGGCGGCACAGATACGCAGTATTTT
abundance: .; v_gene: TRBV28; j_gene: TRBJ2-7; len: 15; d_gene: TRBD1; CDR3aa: CASIRRDRGIGEQYF; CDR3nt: TGTGCCAGCATCCGCCGGGACAGGGGAATTGGCGAGCAGTACTTC
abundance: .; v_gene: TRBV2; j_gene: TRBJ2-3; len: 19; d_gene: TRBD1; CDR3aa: CASSEALLVGQGSTDTQYF; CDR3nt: TGTGCCAGCAGTGAAGCGCTTCTGGTAGGACAGGGTAGCACAGATACGCAGTATTTT
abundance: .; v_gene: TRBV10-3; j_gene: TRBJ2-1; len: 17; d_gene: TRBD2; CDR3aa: CAISEPITSGSRNEQFF; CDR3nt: TGTGCCATCAGTGAGCCGATTACTAGCGGGAGTAGGAATGAGCAGTTCTTC
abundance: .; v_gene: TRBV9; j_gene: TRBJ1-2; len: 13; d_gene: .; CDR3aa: CASSHRWLYGYTF; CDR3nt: TGTGCCAGCAGCCACCGTTGGCTCTATGGCTACACCTTC
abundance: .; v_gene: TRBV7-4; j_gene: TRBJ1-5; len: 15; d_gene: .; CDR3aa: CASSLNQGNNQPQHF; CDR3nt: TGTGCCAGCAGCCTGAACCAGGGTAACAATCAGCCCCAGCATTTT
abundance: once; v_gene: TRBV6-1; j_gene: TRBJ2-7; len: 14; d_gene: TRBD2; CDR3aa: CASKQSGRLYEQYF; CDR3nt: TGTGCCAGCAAACAAAGCGGGAGGCTGTACGAGCAGTACTTC
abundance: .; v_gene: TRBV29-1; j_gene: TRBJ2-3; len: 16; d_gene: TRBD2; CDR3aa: CSAGTRNLGITDTQYF; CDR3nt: TGCAGCGCCGGGACTAGAAATTTAGGGATCACAGATACGCAGTATTTT
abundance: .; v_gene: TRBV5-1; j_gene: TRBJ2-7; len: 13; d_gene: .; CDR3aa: CASSWQWLDEQYF; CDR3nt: TGCGCCAGCAGCTGGCAATGGTTGGATGAGCAGTACTTC
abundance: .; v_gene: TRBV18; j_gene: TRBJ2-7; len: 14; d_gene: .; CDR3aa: CASSSPNRGGEQYF; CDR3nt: TGTGCCAGCTCATCGCCTAACAGGGGGGGGGAGCAGTACTTC
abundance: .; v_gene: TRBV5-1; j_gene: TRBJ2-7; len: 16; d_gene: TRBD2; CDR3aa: CASSQLGGRKAYEQYF; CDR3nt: TGCGCCAGCAGCCAACTCGGGGGGAGGAAGGCCTACGAGCAGTACTTC
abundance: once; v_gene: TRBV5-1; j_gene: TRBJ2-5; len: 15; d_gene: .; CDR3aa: CASNPLGGGGETQYF; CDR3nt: TGCGCCAGCAACCCCCTGGGGGGTGGCGGGGAGACCCAGTACTTC
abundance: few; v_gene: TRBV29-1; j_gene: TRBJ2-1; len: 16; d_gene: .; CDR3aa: CSAHAGGRSSYNEQFF; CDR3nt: TGCAGCGCCCACGCTGGCGGCCGGAGCTCCTACAATGAGCAGTTCTTC
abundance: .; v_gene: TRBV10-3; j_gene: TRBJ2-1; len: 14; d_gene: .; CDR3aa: CAITNQGVNNEQFF; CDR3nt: TGTGCCATCACGAACCAGGGAGTAAACAATGAGCAGTTCTTC
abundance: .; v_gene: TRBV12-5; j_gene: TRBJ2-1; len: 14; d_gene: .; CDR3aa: CASGPRGETGEQFF; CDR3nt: TGTGCTAGTGGTCCCCGGGGTGAGACCGGTGAGCAGTTCTTC
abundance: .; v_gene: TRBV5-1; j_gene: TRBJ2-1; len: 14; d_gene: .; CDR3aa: CASSLAATNNEQFF; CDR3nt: TGCGCCAGCAGCTTGGCGGCTACAAACAATGAGCAGTTCTTC
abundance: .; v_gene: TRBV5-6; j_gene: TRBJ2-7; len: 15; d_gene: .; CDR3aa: CASSLGFRGSDEQYF; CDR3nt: TGTGCCAGCAGCTTGGGTTTCCGGGGGTCGGACGAGCAGTACTTC
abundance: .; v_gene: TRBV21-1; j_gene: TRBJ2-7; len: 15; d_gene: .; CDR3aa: CASSKVATRLGEQYF; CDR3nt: TGTGCCAGCAGCAAAGTGGCAACTAGGTTAGGCGAGCAGTACTTC
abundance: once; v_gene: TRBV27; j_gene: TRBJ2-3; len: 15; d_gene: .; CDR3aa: CASSLIGLSTDTQYF; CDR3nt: TGTGCCAGCAGTTTAATCGGACTAAGCACAGATACGCAGTATTTT
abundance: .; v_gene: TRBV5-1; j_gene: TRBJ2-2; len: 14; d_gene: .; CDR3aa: CASSERENTGELFF; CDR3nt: TGCGCCAGCAGCGAACGAGAGAACACCGGGGAGCTGTTTTTT
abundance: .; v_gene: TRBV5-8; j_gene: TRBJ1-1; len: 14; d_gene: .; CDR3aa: CASSFRQGMLGAFF; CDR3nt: TGTGCCAGCAGCTTCAGGCAGGGAATGCTAGGTGCTTTCTTT
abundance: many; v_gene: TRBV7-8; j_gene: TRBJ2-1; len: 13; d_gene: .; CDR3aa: CASSPLAKNEQFF; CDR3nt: TGTGCCAGCAGCCCCCTGGCAAAGAATGAGCAGTTCTTC
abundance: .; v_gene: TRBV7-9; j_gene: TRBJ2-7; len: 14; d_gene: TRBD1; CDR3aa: CASSSWTGEDEQYF; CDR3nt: TGTGCCAGCAGCTCCTGGACAGGGGAGGACGAGCAGTACTTC
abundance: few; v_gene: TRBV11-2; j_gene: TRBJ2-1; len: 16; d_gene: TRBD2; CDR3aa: CASSWTSGRGNNEQFF; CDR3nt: TGTGCCAGCAGCTGGACTAGCGGGAGGGGAAACAATGAGCAGTTCTTC
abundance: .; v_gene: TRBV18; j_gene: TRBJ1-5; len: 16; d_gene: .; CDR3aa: CASSSQTRLSNQPQHF; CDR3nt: TGTGCCAGCTCAAGTCAAACCAGACTTAGCAATCAGCCCCAGCATTTT
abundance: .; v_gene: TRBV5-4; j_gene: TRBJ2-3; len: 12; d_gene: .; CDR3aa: CASSVGLDTQYF; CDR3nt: TGTGCCAGCAGCGTAGGACTGGATACGCAGTATTTT
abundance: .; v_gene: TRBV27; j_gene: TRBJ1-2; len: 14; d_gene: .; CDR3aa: CASSLSVNRPGYTF; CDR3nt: TGTGCCAGCAGTTTGTCCGTAAACCGTCCGGGCTACACCTTC
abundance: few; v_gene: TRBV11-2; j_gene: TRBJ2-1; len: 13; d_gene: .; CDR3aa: CASSLSPYNEQFF; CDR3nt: TGTGCCAGCAGCTTAAGTCCCTACAATGAGCAGTTCTTC
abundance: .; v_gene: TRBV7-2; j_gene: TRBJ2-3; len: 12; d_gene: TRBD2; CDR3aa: CASSPLAVAQYF; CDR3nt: TGTGCCAGCAGCCCCCTAGCGGTGGCGCAGTATTTT
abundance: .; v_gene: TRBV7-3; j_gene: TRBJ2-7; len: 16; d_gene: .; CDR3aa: CASSLTGSVGRYEQYF; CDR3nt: TGTGCCAGCAGCTTAACGGGGAGCGTGGGGCGATACGAGCAGTACTTC
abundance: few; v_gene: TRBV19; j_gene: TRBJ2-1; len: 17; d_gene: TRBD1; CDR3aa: CASSINSGTGGRGEQFF; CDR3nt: TGTGCCAGTAGTATTAATTCCGGGACAGGGGGCCGGGGTGAGCAGTTCTTC
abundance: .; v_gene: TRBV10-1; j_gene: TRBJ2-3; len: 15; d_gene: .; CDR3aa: CASSASKKSTDTQYF; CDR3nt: TGCGCCAGCAGTGCAAGTAAGAAGAGCACAGATACGCAGTATTTT
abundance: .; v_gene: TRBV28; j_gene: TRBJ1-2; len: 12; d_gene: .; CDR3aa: CASSLDRRGYTF; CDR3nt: TGTGCCAGCAGTTTAGACCGGCGTGGCTACACCTTC
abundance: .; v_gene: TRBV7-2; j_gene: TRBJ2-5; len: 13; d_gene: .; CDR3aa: CASSFMYQETQYF; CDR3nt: TGTGCCAGCAGCTTTATGTACCAAGAGACCCAGTACTTC
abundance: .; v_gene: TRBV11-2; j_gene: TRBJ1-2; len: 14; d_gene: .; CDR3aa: CASSLERGNYGYTF; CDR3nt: TGTGCCAGCAGCTTAGAGCGGGGCAACTATGGCTACACCTTC
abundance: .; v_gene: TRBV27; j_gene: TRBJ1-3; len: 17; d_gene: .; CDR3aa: CASSLSQGIPSGNTIYF; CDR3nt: TGTGCCAGCAGTTTATCACAGGGTATACCTTCTGGAAACACCATATATTTT
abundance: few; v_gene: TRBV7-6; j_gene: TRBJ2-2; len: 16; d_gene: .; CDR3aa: CASSPRAGPDAGELFF; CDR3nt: TGTGCCAGCAGCCCTCGTGCGGGCCCCGACGCCGGGGAGCTGTTTTTT
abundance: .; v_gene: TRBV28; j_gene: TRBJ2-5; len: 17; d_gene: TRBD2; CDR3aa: CASSPRGGGLFGETQYF; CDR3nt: TGTGCCAGCAGCCCTCGTGGCGGGGGACTGTTCGGAGAGACCCAGTACTTC
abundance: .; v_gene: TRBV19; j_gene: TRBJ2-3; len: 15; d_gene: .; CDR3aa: CASTPPGGRADTQYF; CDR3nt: TGTGCCAGTACCCCCCCCGGGGGACGAGCAGATACGCAGTATTTT
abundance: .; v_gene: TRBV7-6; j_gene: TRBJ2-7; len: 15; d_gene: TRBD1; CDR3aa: CASSLGPRGLYEQYF; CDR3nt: TGTGCCAGCAGCTTAGGGCCCAGGGGGCTCTACGAGCAGTACTTC
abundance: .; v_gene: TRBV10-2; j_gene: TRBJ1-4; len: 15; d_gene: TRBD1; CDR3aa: CASSDRAGGNEKLFF; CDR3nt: TGCGCCAGCAGTGACAGGGCAGGGGGGAATGAAAAACTGTTTTTT
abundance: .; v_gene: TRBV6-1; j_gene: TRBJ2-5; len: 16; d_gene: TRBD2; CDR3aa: CASSDVLRLGGETQYF; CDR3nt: TGTGCCAGCAGTGACGTCCTGAGACTGGGAGGGGAGACCCAGTACTTC
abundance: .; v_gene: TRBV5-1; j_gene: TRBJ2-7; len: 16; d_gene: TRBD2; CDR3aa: CASSGLAGGTSYEQYF; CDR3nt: TGCGCCAGCAGCGGATTAGCGGGAGGGACCTCCTACGAGCAGTACTTC
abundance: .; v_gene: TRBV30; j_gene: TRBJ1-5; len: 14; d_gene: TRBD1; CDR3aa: CAWTWTGLDQPQHF; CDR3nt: TGTGCCTGGACTTGGACAGGGCTTGATCAGCCCCAGCATTTT
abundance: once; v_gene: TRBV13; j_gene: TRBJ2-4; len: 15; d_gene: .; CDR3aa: CAGRTGLLAKNIQYF; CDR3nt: TGTGCCGGCCGGACGGGCTTACTAGCCAAAAACATTCAGTACTTC
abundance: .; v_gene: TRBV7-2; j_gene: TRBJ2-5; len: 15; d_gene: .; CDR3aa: CASSLRWTVRETQYF; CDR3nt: TGTGCCAGCAGCTTACGTTGGACAGTCCGGGAGACCCAGTACTTC
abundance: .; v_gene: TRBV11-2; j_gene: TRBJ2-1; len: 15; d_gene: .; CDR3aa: CASSLDNLQGSEQFF; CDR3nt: TGTGCCAGCAGCTTAGATAATTTACAGGGTAGTGAGCAGTTCTTC
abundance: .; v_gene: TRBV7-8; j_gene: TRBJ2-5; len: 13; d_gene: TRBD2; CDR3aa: CASSLREGETQYF; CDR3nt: TGTGCCAGCAGCTTGAGGGAGGGGGAGACCCAGTACTTC